This T cell receptor (beta chain) emerged from a study of T-cell reconstitution after alpha-beta-depleted transplantation in children. The V end lost 3 bases, the J end lost 3 bases, and 9 bases lay between the germline ends. Germline V gives CDR1 SGHRS, CDR2 YFSETQ. This CDR3 is built from 13 residues. The TCRbeta library incorporated unique molecular identifiers. From the PCR reads, TCRdb called clonotypes with MiXCR, one entry per CDR3 protein. The sample lists about 110,000 distinct CDR3 sequences, 20% to 25% occurring once. Only a few counts were recorded for this clonotype. Its cognate antigen is unknown. The study, taken as a whole, reports: There were some patients whose high TCRbeta diversity at day 60 came from surviving recipient T cells and thymic progenitors. Expanded clones from the graft, numbering several hundred, reportedly supplied alpha-beta T cells about two months after transplant. From newly produced T cells came most of the T-cell counts and diversity one year after transplant.

V gene TRBV5-1 combines with J gene TRBJ2-5, with D possibly being TRBD2 (6 bases). Sequencing was performed on PBMCs, mostly from graft donor cells, taken 180 days after TCRalphabeta/CD19-depleted stem cell transplant. The source of this sequence is a male patient aged 2 to 9 who had a stem cell transplant for chronic granulomatous disease, so the T cells may come from the graft donor. CDR3 region: CASSSAGKETQYF. The CDR3 DNA reads as TGCGCCAGCAGCTCAGCGGGTAAAGAGACCCAGTACTTC.